The entry below gives a single T cell receptor beta chain sequence along with its context. The antigen is not known. These data come from a study of PD-1 blockade in classical Hodgkin lymphoma. Notes on the study in general: With CD4+ cells, TCR diversity rose significantly by C4D1, but not with CD8+ cells.

The table came from immunoSEQ multiplex PCR; TCRdb's copy has only in-frame clones and leaves some out. The repertoire consists of 25,000 to 35,000 clones, with just over 70% occurring once and the leading ten covering roughly 4%. Each and every patient relapsed after autologous stem cell transplantation, and patients got differing brentuximab vedotin exposure. The specimen comprised peripheral blood mononuclear cells (PBMCs), sampled before the second cycle of nivolumab. This receptor was obtained from a human donor with classical Hodgkin lymphoma.

CDR3 in amino acids: CASSLGISGRADEQFF. CDR3 nucleotide sequence: TGCGCCAGCAGCTTGGGGATTAGCGGGAGGGCCGATGAGCAGTTCTTC. The chain has TRBV5-1 and TRBJ2-1, with 11 bases matching TRBD2. Germline V CDR1 and CDR2: SGHRS, YFSETQ. This CDR3 is built from 16 residues. Unmatched junction bases numbered 7, after V lost 0 bases and J lost 8 bases.